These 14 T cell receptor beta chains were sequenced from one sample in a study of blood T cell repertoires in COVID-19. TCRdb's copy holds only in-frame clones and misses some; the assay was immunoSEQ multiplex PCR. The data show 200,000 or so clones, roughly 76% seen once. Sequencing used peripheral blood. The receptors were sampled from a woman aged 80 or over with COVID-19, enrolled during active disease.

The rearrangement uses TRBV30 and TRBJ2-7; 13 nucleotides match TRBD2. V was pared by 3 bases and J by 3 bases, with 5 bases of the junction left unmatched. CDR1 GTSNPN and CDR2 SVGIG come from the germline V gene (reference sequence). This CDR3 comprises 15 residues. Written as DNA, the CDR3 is TGTGCCTGGAGGCCGGGACTAGCGGGGCTCTACGAGCAGTACTTC. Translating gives CAWRPGLAGLYEQYF.

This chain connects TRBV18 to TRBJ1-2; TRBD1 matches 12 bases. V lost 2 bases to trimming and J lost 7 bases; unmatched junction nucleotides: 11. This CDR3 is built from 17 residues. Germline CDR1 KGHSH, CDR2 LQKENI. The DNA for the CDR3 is TGTGCCAGCTCACCAATTACGTCCGGGACAGGGGGCTCTGGCTACACCTTC. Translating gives CASSPITSGTGGSGYTF.

This chain's CDR3 is CASSVGDRGYNEQFF. In nucleotides, the CDR3 is TGTGCCAGCAGCGTAGGGGACAGGGGATACAATGAGCAGTTCTTC. The genes are TRBV9 and TRBJ2-1; 10 bases map to TRBD1. The CDR3 covers 15 residues. Germline V CDR1 and CDR2: SGDLS, YYNGEE. The V gene end was trimmed by 0 bases and the J gene end by 4 bases; junction bases not matched to a gene: 1.

Here the CDR3 reads CSVQTGLGGYTF. CDR3 coding DNA: TGCAGCGTACAAACAGGCCTGGGTGGCTACACCTTC. V gene TRBV29-1 combines with J gene TRBJ1-2; D perhaps matches TRBD1 (5 bases). The CDR3 has 12 amino acids. The germline CDR1 and CDR2 sequences are SQVTM and ANQGSEA. The V end was cut by 6 bases, the J end by 7 bases, with 15 bases between.

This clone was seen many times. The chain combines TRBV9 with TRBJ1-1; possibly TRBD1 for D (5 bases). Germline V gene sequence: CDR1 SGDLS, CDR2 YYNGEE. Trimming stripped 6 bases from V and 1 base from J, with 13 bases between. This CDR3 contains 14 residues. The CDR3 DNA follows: TGTGCCAGCACCCCTGGAAGGGGGAACACTGAAGCTTTCTTT. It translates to CASTPGRGNTEAFF.

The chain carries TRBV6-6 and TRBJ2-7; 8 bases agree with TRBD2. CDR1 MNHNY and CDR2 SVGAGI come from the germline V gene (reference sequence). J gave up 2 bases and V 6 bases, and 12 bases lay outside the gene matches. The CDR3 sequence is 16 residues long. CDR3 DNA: TGTGCCAGCAGCATCTTACTCGGGACTAGTCCCTACGAGCAGTACTTC. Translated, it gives CASSILLGTSPYEQYF.

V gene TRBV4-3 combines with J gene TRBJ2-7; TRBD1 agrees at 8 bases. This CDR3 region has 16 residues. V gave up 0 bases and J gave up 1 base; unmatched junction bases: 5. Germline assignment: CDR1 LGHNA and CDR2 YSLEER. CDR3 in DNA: TGCGCCAGCAGCCAAGACCCGACAGGGGAATCCTACGAGCAGTACTTC. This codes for CASSQDPTGESYEQYF.

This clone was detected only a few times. The CDR3 sequence is CASTFRQGLYGYTF. In DNA form, the CDR3 reads TGTGCCAGCACTTTTCGACAGGGATTATACGGCTACACCTTC. The chain recombines TRBV6-5 with TRBJ1-2; 7 bases align to TRBD1. J gave up 8 bases and V 7 bases, and 13 bases lay outside the gene matches. Germline V gene lookup returns CDR1 MNHEY and CDR2 SVGAGI. CDR3 size: 14 residues.

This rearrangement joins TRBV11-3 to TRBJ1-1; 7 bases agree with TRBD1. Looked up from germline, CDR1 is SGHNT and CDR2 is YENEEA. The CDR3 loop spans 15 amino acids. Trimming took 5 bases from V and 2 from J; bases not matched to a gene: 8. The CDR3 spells CASSQRTGHNTEAFF. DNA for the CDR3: TGTGCCAGCAGCCAAAGGACAGGTCACAACACTGAAGCTTTCTTT.

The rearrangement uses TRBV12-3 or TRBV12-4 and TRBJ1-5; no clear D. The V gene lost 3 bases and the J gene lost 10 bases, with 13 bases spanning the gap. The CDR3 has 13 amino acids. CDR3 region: CASSFNQEGPQHF. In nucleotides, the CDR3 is TGTGCCAGCAGTTTTAACCAGGAGGGACCCCAGCATTTT.

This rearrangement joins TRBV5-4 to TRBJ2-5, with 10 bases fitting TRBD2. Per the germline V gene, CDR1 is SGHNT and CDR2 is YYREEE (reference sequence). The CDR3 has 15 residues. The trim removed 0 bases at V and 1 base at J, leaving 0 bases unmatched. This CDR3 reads CASSLGLAGQETQYF. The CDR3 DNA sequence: TGTGCCAGCAGCTTGGGACTAGCGGGCCAAGAGACCCAGTACTTC.

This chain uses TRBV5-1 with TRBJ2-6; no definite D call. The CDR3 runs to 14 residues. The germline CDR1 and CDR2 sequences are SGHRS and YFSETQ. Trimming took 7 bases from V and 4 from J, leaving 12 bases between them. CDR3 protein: CASQDDPGANVLTF. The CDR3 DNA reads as TGCGCCAGCCAGGATGACCCGGGGGCCAACGTCCTGACTTTC.

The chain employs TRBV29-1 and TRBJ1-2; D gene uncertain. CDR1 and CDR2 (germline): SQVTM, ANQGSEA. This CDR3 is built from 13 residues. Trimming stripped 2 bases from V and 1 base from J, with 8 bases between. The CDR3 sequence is CSVERGNNYGYTF. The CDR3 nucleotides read TGCAGCGTTGAACGCGGGAATAACTATGGCTACACCTTC.

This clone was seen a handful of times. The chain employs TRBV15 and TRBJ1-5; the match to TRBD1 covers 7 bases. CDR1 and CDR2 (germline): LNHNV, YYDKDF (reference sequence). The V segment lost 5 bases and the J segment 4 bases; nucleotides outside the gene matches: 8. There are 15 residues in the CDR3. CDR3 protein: CATSPSGQLNQPQHF. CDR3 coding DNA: TGTGCCACCAGCCCTTCGGGACAGCTTAATCAGCCCCAGCATTTT. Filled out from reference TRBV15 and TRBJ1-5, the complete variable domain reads DAMVIQNPRYQVTQFGKPVTLSCSQTLNHNVMYWYQQKSSQAPKLLFHYYDKDFNNEADTPDNFQSRRPNTSFCFLDIRSPGLGDTAMYLCATSPSGQLNQPQHFGDGTRLSIL.